Detailed here is one TCR beta chain. TCRdb's table, derived via immunoSEQ multiplex PCR, lists solely in-frame clones and lacks some. The sample includes more than 100,000 clones, about 93% of them seen just once. The sample belongs to a study of control samples from healthy donors and cancer patients. CDR1 and CDR2 (germline): LGHNA, YSLEER. V lost 3 bases and J 0 bases, leaving 8 bases between the germline ends. The CDR3 runs 15 residues. This receptor was taken from a man younger than 30 in good health. The rearrangement joins TRBV4-3 to TRBJ1-4, with a weak D call TRBD1 (5 bases). Sequencing was done on a sample of blood. CDR3 loop: CASSQGTATNEKLFF. In DNA, the CDR3 is TGCGCCAGCAGCCAGGGGACGGCAACTAATGAAAAACTGTTTTTT.